This entry lists 32 T cell receptor beta chains sequenced from one sample in a study of blood T cell repertoires in COVID-19. Using immunoSEQ multiplex PCR, the repertoire was profiled, and TCRdb retains in-frame clones only, with some absent. Of approximately 29,000 clones in the sample, about 90% were seen once. The sample comprised peripheral blood. The receptors were gathered from a human donor with active COVID-19. The donor label of this sample is uncertain.

This chain links TRBV29-1 with TRBJ2-3, with 7 bases fitting TRBD2. Unmatched junction bases numbered 4, after V lost 1 base and J lost 0 bases. The CDR3 length is 15 residues. CDR1 and CDR2 (germline): SQVTM, ANQGSEA. The CDR3 DNA is TGCAGCGTTGAAGGCACCGGGGGGAGCACAGATACGCAGTATTTT. It specifies CSVEGTGGSTDTQYF.

The chain carries TRBV7-2 and TRBJ2-5; 11 nucleotides agree with TRBD2. The length of the CDR3 is 18 residues. The junction had 10 bases not matched to a gene; V was cut back by 4 bases and J by 0 bases. Germline CDR1 reads SGHTA; CDR2 reads FQGNSA. The CDR3 nucleotides read TGTGCCAGCAGCTCCGGAAGAGTAGCGGGGGGGAACCAAGAGACCCAGTACTTC. It encodes CASSSGRVAGGNQETQYF.

Turning to this clone: An end of the junction differs from the germline gene, which may be a read error. The CDR3 bases are TGTGCTAGCAGCTTAAATCCGTCAGGGGGCCTACAAGAGACCCAGTACTTC. Translated, it gives CASSLNPSGGLQETQYF. The rearrangement joins TRBV7-7 to TRBJ2-5, with 8 nucleotides matching TRBD1. The CDR3 runs 17 residues. Per the germline V gene, CDR1 is SSHAT and CDR2 is FNYEAQ (reference sequence). The full variable domain, in which reference TRBV7-7 and TRBJ2-5 provide the parts outside the CDR3, is GAGVSQSPRYKVTKRGQDVTLRCDPISSHATLYWYQQALGQGPEFLTYFNYEAQPDKSGLPSDRFSAERPEGSISTLTIQRTEQRDSAMYRCASSLNPSGGLQETQYFGPGTRLLVL.

The J gene is TRBJ1-1, the V gene TRBV11-1, with no clear D. Trimming pared 1 base from V and 5 bases from J, leaving 14 bases between. The CDR3 covers 15 residues. Per germline, CDR1 SGHAT and CDR2 FQDESV (reference sequence). CDR3: CASSLDQVSSTEAFF. The DNA for the CDR3 is TGTGCCAGCAGCTTAGATCAGGTGTCGAGTACTGAAGCTTTCTTT.

V is TRBV2 and J is TRBJ2-7; D unresolved. CDR3 length equals 11 residues. Germline CDR1 SNHLY, CDR2 FYNNEI. Between the trimmed V and J ends, which lost 8 bases and 2 bases, there was a span of 7 bases. CDR3 nucleotide sequence: TGTGCCAGCTCCCCAACCTACGAGCAGTACTTC. This translates into CASSPTYEQYF.

V gene TRBV2 combines with J gene TRBJ2-1, with 10 bases identical to TRBD1. CDR1 is SNHLY, CDR2 FYNNEI, per germline. The CDR3 runs 13 residues. After removal of 8 bases from V and 7 bases from J, the junction contained 5 bases not matched to a gene. CDR3 sequence reads: CASDRGRRNEQFF. CDR3 nucleotide sequence: TGTGCCAGCGACAGGGGGCGGCGGAATGAGCAGTTCTTC.

This chain links TRBV5-4 with TRBJ1-3; D unresolved. Looked up from germline, CDR1 is SGHNT and CDR2 is YYREEE (reference sequence). Trimming left V 4 bases short and J 2 bases short, with 10 bases between. The CDR3 runs 14 residues. The CDR3 DNA reads as TGTGCCAGCAGCCCCTGGGGAGCTGGAAACACCATATATTTT. Amino acid sequence: CASSPWGAGNTIYF.

The rearrangement links TRBV6-6 to TRBJ1-1, with 9 bases aligning to TRBD1. With V trimmed by 7 bases and J by 11 bases, 8 bases remained unmatched. The CDR3 sequence is 12 residues long. The germline V gene encodes CDR1 MNHNY and CDR2 SVGAGI (reference sequence). The CDR3 region is CASIKGQGDAFF. As DNA, the CDR3 is TGTGCCAGCATTAAGGGACAGGGAGACGCTTTCTTT.

The V gene is TRBV7-9, the J gene TRBJ2-5; 9 nucleotides agree with TRBD1. The V segment lost 5 bases and the J segment 3 bases; nucleotides outside the gene matches: 7. The germline gives CDR1 SEHNR, CDR2 FQNEAQ (reference sequence). The CDR3 extends over 15 amino acids. The CDR3 nucleotides read TGTGCCAGCAGCGAACGACGACAGGGGGAAGAGACCCAGTACTTC. Protein sequence: CASSERRQGEETQYF.

This chain joins TRBV7-9 and TRBJ2-5, with D perhaps TRBD2 (5 bases). This CDR3 contains 16 residues. Germline CDR1 and CDR2: SEHNR and FQNEAQ (reference sequence). Between the trimmed V and J ends, which lost 2 bases and 4 bases, there was a span of 17 bases. CDR3 in amino acids: CASSLPSGQRGETQYF. Written as DNA, the CDR3 is TGTGCCAGCAGCTTACCTTCAGGCCAACGGGGAGAGACCCAGTACTTC.

This clone was observed a few times. This chain connects TRBV4-2 to TRBJ1-1; possible D gene TRBD1, 6 bases. The germline CDR1 and CDR2 sequences are LGHNA and YNFKEQ. The V end was cut by 3 bases, the J end by 1 base, with 15 bases between. The CDR3 totals 16 residues. This chain's CDR3 is CASSQSASGENTEAFF. In DNA, the CDR3 is TGTGCCAGCAGCCAGTCGGCGTCAGGGGAGAACACTGAAGCTTTCTTT.

The chain combines TRBV21-1 with TRBJ1-4; TRBD1 reflects the table's D call only, with no check against the DNA. TRBV21-1 is a pseudogene. This CDR3 is 15 amino acids long. The CDR3 DNA sequence: TGTGCCAGCAGCAACGTAGGGGGAACCTATGAAAAACTGTTTTTT. Its translation is CASSNVGGTYEKLFF.

The J gene is TRBJ2-7, the V gene TRBV19; the match to TRBD1 covers 8 bases. Germline loops: CDR1 LNHDA, CDR2 SQIVND (reference sequence). This CDR3 has 13 amino acids. Losses at the gene ends were 7 bases for V and 3 bases for J; bases not matched to a gene: 5. The CDR3 reads CASTSGQGYEQYF. CDR3 DNA: TGTGCCAGTACCTCAGGACAGGGCTACGAGCAGTACTTC.

The chain recombines TRBV9 with TRBJ1-2; 8 nucleotides match TRBD1. Trimming removed 0 bases from V and 2 bases from J; junction bases left unmatched: 3. The CDR3 has 15 amino acids. CDR1 and CDR2 from the germline V gene are SGDLS and YYNGEE. Here the CDR3 reads CASSVGTGGNYGYTF. CDR3 bases: TGTGCCAGCAGCGTAGGTACAGGGGGAAACTATGGCTACACCTTC.

This chain joins TRBV6-2 or TRBV6-3 and TRBJ1-6, with D perhaps TRBD1 (5 bases). The germline CDR1 and CDR2 sequences are MNHEY and SVGEGT. Trimming removed 4 bases from V and 12 bases from J, with 16 bases in between. The CDR3 sequence is 14 residues long. In DNA, the CDR3 is TGTGCCAGCAGTTTTGGGGCAGACTCTGGACCCCTCCACTTT. Translating gives CASSFGADSGPLHF.

The chain carries TRBV5-4 and TRBJ2-5; maybe TRBD1 (6 bases). Germline-derived CDR1 and CDR2 are SGHNT and YYREEE (reference sequence). V shed 4 bases and J shed 5 bases, with 15 bases lying between them. This CDR3 has 14 residues. CDR3 sequence: CASSLQGSHETQYF. The CDR3 DNA is TGTGCCAGCAGCCTACAGGGAAGCCACGAGACCCAGTACTTC.

This chain joins TRBV18 and TRBJ2-7, with 9 bases lining up with TRBD1. The CDR3 consists of 16 residues. Looked up from germline, CDR1 is KGHSH and CDR2 is LQKENI. V shed 5 bases and J 7 bases; nucleotides not matched to a gene: 15. The CDR3 DNA reads as TGTGCCAGCTCATCGGAACAGGGGGCCCGGGCGAAGGAGCAGTACTTC. It encodes CASSSEQGARAKEQYF.

The chain carries TRBV9 and TRBJ1-1; D unresolved. The CDR3 length is 14 residues. Germline CDR1 reads SGDLS; CDR2 reads YYNGEE. The V gene lost 2 bases and the J gene lost 0 bases, with 8 bases spanning the gap. In DNA form, the CDR3 reads TGTGCCAGCAGCGTCTTTCCTGTGAACACTGAAGCTTTCTTT. Its translation is CASSVFPVNTEAFF.

This chain links TRBV6-2 or TRBV6-3 with TRBJ2-7; 7 bases are shared with TRBD1. Trimming removed 5 bases from V and 2 bases from J; junction bases left unmatched: 6. This CDR3 region has 14 residues. CDR1 is MNHEY, CDR2 SVGEGT, per germline. CDR3 DNA sequence: TGTGCCAGCAGTCAATCGGGACAGACCTACGAGCAGTACTTC. Encoded protein: CASSQSGQTYEQYF.

J is TRBJ1-2 and V is TRBV20-1; no clear D. This CDR3 has 11 residues. Trimming took 0 bases from V and 7 from J, leaving 6 bases between them. Germline V gene sequence: CDR1 DFQATT, CDR2 SNEGSKA (reference sequence). The CDR3 sequence: CSARDEGGYTF. The CDR3 coding sequence is TGCAGTGCTAGAGATGAGGGTGGCTACACCTTC.

The V gene is TRBV19, the J gene TRBJ1-2; 8 bases fit TRBD1. CDR1 is LNHDA and CDR2 is SQIVND in the germline V gene (reference sequence). The CDR3 runs 14 residues. The trim removed 5 bases at V and 8 bases at J, leaving 10 bases unmatched. The CDR3 loop is CASSYQGQVKGYTF. The CDR3 DNA sequence: TGTGCCAGTAGTTACCAGGGACAGGTAAAGGGCTACACCTTC.

The chain has TRBV5-5 and TRBJ1-1; D not certain. V dropped 0 bases and J dropped 7 bases, with 7 bases sitting between them. This CDR3 spans 12 amino acids. Germline V CDR1 and CDR2: SGHKS, YYEKEE (reference sequence). The CDR3 protein is CASSLVRGEAFF. CDR3 bases: TGTGCCAGCAGCTTGGTGCGGGGTGAAGCTTTCTTT.

This chain uses TRBV7-3 with TRBJ1-1, with D possibly being TRBD1 (5 bases). The CDR3 is made up of 13 amino acids. V shed 4 bases and J shed 3 bases, with 9 bases lying between them. Per germline, CDR1 SGHTA and CDR2 FQGTGA. In DNA form, the CDR3 reads TGTGCCAGCAGCTCGGGGGTATACACTGAAGCTTTCTTT. Its protein is CASSSGVYTEAFF. Full variable domain (outside the CDR3, taken from reference TRBV7-3 and TRBJ1-1): GAGVSQTPSNKVTEKGKYVELRCDPISGHTALYWYRQSLGQGPEFLIYFQGTGAADDSGLPNDRFFAVRPEGSVSTLKIQRTERGDSAVYLCASSSGVYTEAFFGQGTRLTVV.

This clone showed up just once. The V and J genes are TRBV6-2 or TRBV6-3 and TRBJ2-1, with no clear D. CDR3 length: 11 amino acids. V lost 6 bases and J 9 bases, leaving 9 bases between the germline ends. Germline CDR1 MNHEY, CDR2 SVGEGT. CDR3 DNA: TGTGCCAGCAGCCAAGCCGGTGAGCAGTTCTTC. Translated: CASSQAGEQFF.

V is TRBV19 and J is TRBJ1-1; unclear D gene. In germline, CDR1 is LNHDA, CDR2 SQIVND (reference sequence). This CDR3 has 12 amino acids. V lost 0 bases, J lost 6 bases, and 5 bases lay in between. The CDR3 loop reads CASSIDRAEAFF. CDR3 DNA sequence: TGTGCCAGTAGTATAGATCGGGCTGAAGCTTTCTTT. Looking up the rest from reference TRBV19 and TRBJ1-1 gives the full variable domain: DGGITQSPKYLFRKEGQNVTLSCEQNLNHDAMYWYRQDPGQGLRLIYYSQIVNDFQKGDIAEGYSVSREKKESFPLTVTSAQKNPTAFYLCASSIDRAEAFFGQGTRLTVV.

The V and J genes are TRBV19 and TRBJ1-2, with D unresolved. CDR3 length equals 13 residues. Germline CDR1 reads LNHDA; CDR2 reads SQIVND (reference sequence). The V and J ends lost 5 bases and 0 bases respectively, with 7 bases between them. CDR3 residues: CASSPRANYGYTF. DNA for the CDR3: TGTGCCAGTAGTCCCCGCGCTAACTATGGCTACACCTTC. The whole variable domain, remainder taken from reference TRBV19 and TRBJ1-2, is DGGITQSPKYLFRKEGQNVTLSCEQNLNHDAMYWYRQDPGQGLRLIYYSQIVNDFQKGDIAEGYSVSREKKESFPLTVTSAQKNPTAFYLCASSPRANYGYTFGSGTRLTVV.

For the CDR3, the DNA is TGTGCCAGCAGCGTAGGTAGCGGGGAAGAGACCCAGTACTTC. Translated: CASSVGSGEETQYF. V usage is TRBV9 and J usage is TRBJ2-5, with 8 bases that match TRBD2. The CDR3 extends over 14 amino acids. Germline loops: CDR1 SGDLS, CDR2 YYNGEE. The J segment lost 3 bases and the V segment lost 0 bases, leaving 1 base of the junction unmatched. Using reference TRBV9 and TRBJ2-5 for the parts outside the CDR3, the full variable domain is DSGVTQTPKHLITATGQRVTLRCSPRSGDLSVYWYQQSLDQGLQFLIQYYNGEERAKGNILERFSAQQFPDLHSELNLSSLELGDSALYFCASSVGSGEETQYFGPGTRLLVL.

V gene TRBV7-2 combines with J gene TRBJ2-2, with D tentatively TRBD2 (6 bases). The CDR3 is 14 amino acids. V was trimmed by 5 bases and J by 3 bases, leaving 10 bases between them. CDR1 and CDR2 from the germline V gene are SGHTA and FQGNSA. The CDR3 protein is CASSPRGHTGELFF. CDR3 DNA: TGTGCCAGCAGCCCGCGGGGACACACCGGGGAGCTGTTTTTT.

V usage is TRBV5-1 and J usage is TRBJ1-4; a possible D gene is TRBD1 (6 bases). This CDR3 has 15 residues. The V end lost 0 bases, the J end lost 3 bases, and 9 bases lay between the germline ends. The germline V gene encodes CDR1 SGHRS and CDR2 YFSETQ. The CDR3 DNA is TGCGCCAGCAGCTTGGTGCAGGGGTCTAATGAAAAACTGTTTTTT. Its translation is CASSLVQGSNEKLFF.

V gene TRBV25-1 combines with J gene TRBJ2-1, with D perhaps matching TRBD2 (6 bases). Trimming cost V 9 bases and J 0 bases, with 15 bases left between them. Germline V CDR1 and CDR2: MGHDK, SYGVNS. The length of the CDR3 is 15 residues. The CDR3 sequence: CASPSRGGSYNEQFF. For the CDR3, the DNA is TGTGCCAGTCCCTCACGGGGAGGCTCCTACAATGAGCAGTTCTTC.

The chain is built from TRBV3-1 (or the pseudogene TRBV3-2) and TRBJ2-3; 8 nucleotides agree with TRBD2. V gave up 3 bases and J gave up 0 bases; unmatched junction bases: 14. Germline V gene lookup returns CDR1 LGHDT and CDR2 YNNKEL (reference sequence). The CDR3 runs 19 residues. The CDR3 DNA reads as TGTGCCAGCAGCCAGATTAAAAGAGGGCGGGGGGCTAGCACAGATACGCAGTATTTT. Encoded protein: CASSQIKRGRGASTDTQYF.

In nucleotides, the CDR3 is TGTGCCAGCTCACCCCCATCGGCCGGAGTGAACACTGAAGCTTTCTTT. Encoded protein: CASSPPSAGVNTEAFF. This chain connects TRBV18 to TRBJ1-1, with D hard to call. The length of the CDR3 is 16 residues. Germline V gene sequence: CDR1 KGHSH, CDR2 LQKENI. V gave up 3 bases and J gave up 0 bases, with 14 bases separating them.